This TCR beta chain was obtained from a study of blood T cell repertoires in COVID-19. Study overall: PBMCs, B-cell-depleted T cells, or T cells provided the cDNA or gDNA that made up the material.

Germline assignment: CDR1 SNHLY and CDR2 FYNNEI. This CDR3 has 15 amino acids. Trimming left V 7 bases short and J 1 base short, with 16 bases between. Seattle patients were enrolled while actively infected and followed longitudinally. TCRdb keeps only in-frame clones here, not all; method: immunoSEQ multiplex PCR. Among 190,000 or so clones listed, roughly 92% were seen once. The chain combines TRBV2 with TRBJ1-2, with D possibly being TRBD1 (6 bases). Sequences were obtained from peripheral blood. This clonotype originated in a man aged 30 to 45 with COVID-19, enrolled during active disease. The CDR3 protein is CASKSGTSLNYGYTF. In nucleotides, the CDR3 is TGTGCCAGCAAATCCGGGACAAGTCTTAACTATGGCTACACCTTC.